These 20 T cell receptor beta chains were sequenced from one sample in a study of cytomegalovirus exposure and HLA in healthy donors. PCR amplification relied on 60 Vbeta primers (plus 13 Jbeta primers). Only in-frame clones appear in the TCRdb table, and some are missing; sequencing was by immunoSEQ multiplex PCR. The sample includes 150,000 to 200,000 clones, around 75% of them seen just once. Material: PBMCs. Receptors originate from a woman between 25 and 40 years old in good health and CMV-seropositive.

The V call is TRBV11-2, the J call TRBJ2-7; TRBD1 might be the D (6 bases). Trimming pared 5 bases from V and 12 bases from J, leaving 26 bases between. The germline V gene encodes CDR1 SGHAT and CDR2 FQNNGV. The CDR3 has 15 residues. CDR3 nucleotide sequence: TGTGCCAGCAGCCAAAAGGGAGACAGGCGCTACGATTGGTACTTC. This codes for CASSQKGDRRYDWYF.

This rearrangement joins TRBV18 to TRBJ2-5; TRBD1 is a possible D gene (6 bases). The germline gives CDR1 KGHSH, CDR2 LQKENI. Trimming left V 4 bases short and J 5 bases short, with 11 bases between. The CDR3 runs to 13 residues. This CDR3 is CASSQPGVETQYF. The CDR3 nucleotides are TGTGCCAGCTCACAGCCAGGGGTCGAGACCCAGTACTTC.

This chain connects TRBV7-3 to TRBJ2-1; a possible D gene is TRBD2 (7 bases). Germline V CDR1 and CDR2: SGHTA, FQGTGA. The length of the CDR3 is 15 residues. V dropped 4 bases and J dropped 9 bases, with 19 bases sitting between them. The CDR3 region is CASSSPTGGPREQFF. In DNA, the CDR3 is TGTGCCAGCAGCTCCCCCACGGGGGGCCCCCGTGAGCAGTTCTTC.

This rearrangement joins TRBV5-1 to TRBJ2-7; D is unclear. The germline V and J ends were trimmed by 8 bases and 1 base, with 16 bases remaining between them. This CDR3 contains 14 residues. CDR1 is SGHRS, CDR2 YFSETQ, per germline. The CDR3 spells CASAEWLSSYEQYF. CDR3 bases: TGCGCCAGTGCGGAGTGGTTATCTTCCTACGAGCAGTACTTC.

The rearrangement uses TRBV15 and TRBJ1-2; tentatively, D is TRBD1 (6 bases). This CDR3 spans 15 amino acids. Germline values: CDR1 LNHNV, CDR2 YYDKDF (reference sequence). Trimming stripped 3 bases from V and 4 bases from J, with 15 bases between. CDR3 sequence reads: CATSSDRKGSYGYTF. The DNA of the CDR3 is TGTGCCACCAGCAGTGACAGGAAAGGGAGCTATGGCTACACCTTC.

The chain is built from TRBV7-8 and TRBJ2-6, with D tentatively TRBD1 (6 bases). Germline V gene sequence: CDR1 SGHVS, CDR2 FQNEAQ. The CDR3 extends over 17 amino acids. The V end lost 5 bases, the J end lost 1 base, and 15 bases lay between the germline ends. CDR3 DNA sequence: TGTGCCAGCAGCCGAACCCTGGGGGCGTCTGGGGCCAACGTCCTGACTTTC. Its protein product is CASSRTLGASGANVLTF.

V gene TRBV6-1 combines with J gene TRBJ2-7, with D hard to call. Trimming cost V 6 bases and J 2 bases, with 17 bases left between them. The germline gives CDR1 MNHNS, CDR2 SASEGT. This CDR3 region has 15 residues. The CDR3 loop reads CASRSEPDRAYEQYF. CDR3 nucleotide sequence: TGTGCCAGCAGATCAGAACCCGACCGGGCCTACGAGCAGTACTTC.

The chain carries TRBV7-2 and TRBJ2-7; 9 bases are a match to TRBD2. Looked up from germline, CDR1 is SGHTA and CDR2 is FQGNSA. V shed 6 bases, J shed 2 bases, and the junction held 5 bases outside the gene matches. The CDR3 is 14 amino acids. CDR3 in amino acids: CASRRGGAPYEQYF. The CDR3 DNA follows: TGTGCCAGCAGGCGCGGGGGGGCCCCCTACGAGCAGTACTTC.

V gene TRBV5-5 combines with J gene TRBJ1-4, with 7 bases matching TRBD1. Per germline, CDR1 SGHKS and CDR2 YYEKEE (reference sequence). This CDR3 region has 15 residues. V shed 4 bases, J shed 7 bases, and the junction held 10 bases outside the gene matches. CDR3 sequence (DNA): TGTGCCAGCAGCACCTGGACAGGCCAGGGTGAAAAACTGTTTTTT. It translates to CASSTWTGQGEKLFF. Looking up the rest from reference TRBV5-5 and TRBJ1-4 gives the full variable domain: DAGVTQSPTHLIKTRGQQVTLRCSPISGHKSVSWYQQVLGQGPQFIFQYYEKEERGRGNFPDRFSARQFPNYSSELNVNALLLGDSALYLCASSTWTGQGEKLFFGSGTQLSVL.

V and J are TRBV6-5 and TRBJ2-3, with 7 bases that match TRBD2. V gave up 0 bases and J gave up 4 bases; unmatched junction bases: 7. The CDR3 is made up of 16 amino acids. CDR1 MNHEY and CDR2 SVGAGI come from the germline V gene. CDR3 sequence: CASSYSTSRSSDTQYF. The CDR3 DNA reads TGTGCCAGCAGTTACTCGACTAGCAGGTCCTCAGATACGCAGTATTTT.

This chain connects TRBV4-1 to TRBJ1-3, with D maybe TRBD1 (6 bases). The ends were cut back, 3 bases at V and 4 bases at J, with 13 bases in the middle. This CDR3 has 15 residues. Germline-derived CDR1 and CDR2 are MGHRA and YSYEKL. The CDR3 is CASSQAGAPGNTIYF. CDR3 in DNA: TGCGCCAGCAGCCAGGCAGGGGCTCCCGGAAACACCATATATTTT.

This sequence joins TRBV7-6 and TRBJ2-2; 7 positions agree with TRBD1. The CDR3 contains 15 residues. Germline V CDR1 and CDR2: SGHVS, FNYEAQ. V dropped 5 bases and J dropped 7; count of bases not matched to a gene: 10. The CDR3: CASSLLTGLYGELFF. The CDR3 bases are TGTGCCAGCAGCCTCCTGACAGGGTTATACGGGGAGCTGTTTTTT.

CDR3 sequence: CSVARANYGYTF. The CDR3 coding sequence is TGCAGCGTTGCCCGGGCTAACTATGGCTACACCTTC. The rearrangement links TRBV29-1 to TRBJ1-2, with no clear D. The CDR3 consists of 12 residues. V shed 4 bases and J shed 0 bases, with 6 bases lying between them. Germline-derived CDR1 and CDR2 are SQVTM and ANQGSEA. The full variable domain, its missing parts supplied by reference TRBV29-1 and TRBJ1-2, is SAVISQKPSRDICQRGTSLTIQCQVDSQVTMMFWYRQQPGQSLTLIATANQGSEATYESGFVIDKFPISRPNLTFSTLTVSNMSPEDSSIYLCSVARANYGYTFGSGTRLTVV.

The genes are TRBV9 and TRBJ2-5, with 15 bases identical to TRBD2. Losses at the gene ends were 1 base for V and 3 bases for J; bases not matched to a gene: 7. From germline, CDR1 is SGDLS and CDR2 YYNGEE. This CDR3 spans 18 amino acids. This CDR3 reads CASSVSPRTSGGEETQYF. In DNA, the CDR3 is TGTGCCAGCAGCGTATCCCCAAGGACTAGCGGGGGGGAAGAGACCCAGTACTTC.

The CDR3 loop is CASSLESSGNTIYF. The CDR3 nucleotides are TGTGCCAGCTCACTAGAGAGCTCTGGAAACACCATATATTTT. This chain joins TRBV18 and TRBJ1-3; D gene ambiguous. This CDR3 has 14 residues. Per the germline V gene, CDR1 is KGHSH and CDR2 is LQKENI. The ends were cut back, 4 bases at V and 0 bases at J, with 7 bases in the middle.

The chain links TRBV10-3 to TRBJ2-2; D remains ambiguous. CDR3 length: 12 amino acids. Trimming took 3 bases from V and 7 from J, leaving 6 bases between them. Germline CDR1 and CDR2: ENHRY and SYGVKD. As DNA, the CDR3 is TGTGCCATCAGTGACCGGGTCGGGGAGCTGTTTTTT. This codes for CAISDRVGELFF.

The chain carries TRBV7-9 and TRBJ2-5; no reliable D call. The J call may be mistaken, given a closer DNA end match to TRBJ2-7. Germline V gene data show CDR1 as SEHNR and CDR2 as FQNEAQ (reference sequence). The CDR3 contains 14 residues. Written as DNA, the CDR3 is TGTGCCAGCAGCGCGGCCGAAAATTCCTACGAGCAGTACTTC. It is translated as CASSAAENSYEQYF.

The chain joins TRBV7-8 to TRBJ1-5; 10 positions agree with TRBD1. Germline CDR1 reads SGHVS; CDR2 reads FQNEAQ. J lost 5 bases, V lost 5 bases, and 12 bases had no gene match. The CDR3 extends over 17 amino acids. CDR3 in amino acids: CASSTRDRGGGYQPQHF. CDR3 DNA sequence: TGTGCCAGCAGCACCCGGGACAGGGGTGGGGGTTATCAGCCCCAGCATTTT.

The chain uses TRBV6-5 and TRBJ2-1; 7 nucleotides align to TRBD2. There are 15 residues in the CDR3. The junction had 11 bases not matched to a gene; V was cut back by 5 bases and J by 7 bases. CDR1 and CDR2 from the germline V gene are MNHEY and SVGAGI. CDR3 residues: CASSPFPGEGNEQFF. CDR3 coding DNA: TGTGCCAGCAGTCCATTTCCGGGGGAGGGAAATGAGCAGTTCTTC.

This chain links TRBV29-1 with TRBJ1-1, with D uncertain. This CDR3 spans 13 amino acids. Germline CDR1 and CDR2: SQVTM and ANQGSEA. V gave up 3 bases and J gave up 2 bases, with 10 bases separating them. The CDR3 sequence is CSVDSFSNTEAFF. The CDR3 nucleotides read TGCAGCGTTGATTCTTTTTCCAACACTGAAGCTTTCTTT.